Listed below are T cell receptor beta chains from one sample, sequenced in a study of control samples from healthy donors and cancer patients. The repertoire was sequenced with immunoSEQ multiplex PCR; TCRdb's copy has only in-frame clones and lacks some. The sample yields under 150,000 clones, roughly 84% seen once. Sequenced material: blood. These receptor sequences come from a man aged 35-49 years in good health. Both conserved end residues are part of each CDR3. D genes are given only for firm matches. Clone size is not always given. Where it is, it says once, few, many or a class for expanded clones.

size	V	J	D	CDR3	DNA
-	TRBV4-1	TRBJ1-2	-	CASSQIDIGNYGYTF	TGCGCCAGCAGCCAAATAGACATCGGAAATTATGGCTACACCTTC
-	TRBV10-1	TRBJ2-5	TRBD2	CASSSGTRALETQYF	TGCGCCAGCAGTAGCGGGACTAGAGCTCTAGAGACCCAGTACTTC
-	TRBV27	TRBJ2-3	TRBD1	CASSSRQGGSNTQYF	TGTGCCAGCAGTTCCCGACAGGGCGGTTCCAATACGCAGTATTTT
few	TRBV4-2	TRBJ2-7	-	CASSQDSPGSSYEQYF	TGTGCCAGCAGCCAAGATTCCCCAGGGAGCTCCTACGAGCAGTACTTC
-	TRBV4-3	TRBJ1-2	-	CASSFGVAGDYGYTF	TGCGCCAGCAGCTTTGGGGTGGCAGGGGACTATGGCTACACCTTC
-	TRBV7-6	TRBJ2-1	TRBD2	CASSSRGGQTNEQFF	TGTGCCAGCAGCTCCCGCGGGGGGCAGACCAATGAGCAGTTCTTC
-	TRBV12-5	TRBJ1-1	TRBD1	CASGPNLGTAWKAFF	TGTGCTAGTGGTCCAAACCTCGGGACAGCCTGGAAAGCTTTCTTT
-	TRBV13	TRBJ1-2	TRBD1	CASSLDRDYGYTF	TGTGCCAGCAGCTTGGACAGGGACTATGGCTACACCTTC
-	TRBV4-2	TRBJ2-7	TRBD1	CASSQGQGAFYEQYF	TGTGCCAGCAGCCAGGGACAGGGGGCCTTCTACGAGCAGTACTTC
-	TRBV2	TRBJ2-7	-	CASSVYEQYF	TGTGCCAGCAGCGTATACGAGCAGTACTTC
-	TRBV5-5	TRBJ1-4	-	CASSLDPGPNEKLFF	TGTGCCAGCAGCTTGGACCCAGGGCCTAATGAAAAACTGTTTTTT
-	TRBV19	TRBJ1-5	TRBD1	CASSVTGGSWQPQHF	TGTGCCAGTAGTGTGACAGGGGGATCGTGGCAGCCCCAGCATTTT
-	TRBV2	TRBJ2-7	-	CASRGGASEQYF	TGTGCCAGCAGGGGCGGGGCCTCCGAGCAGTACTTC
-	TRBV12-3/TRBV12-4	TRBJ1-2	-	CASSYRASSGYTF	TGTGCCAGCAGTTACAGGGCGTCCTCTGGCTACACCTTC
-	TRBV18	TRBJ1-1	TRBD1	CASSGQENTEAFF	TGTGCCAGCTCAGGACAGGAGAACACTGAAGCTTTCTTT
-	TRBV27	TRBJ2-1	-	CASSSQGGSYNEQFF	TGTGCCAGCAGTTCTCAGGGGGGATCCTACAATGAGCAGTTCTTC
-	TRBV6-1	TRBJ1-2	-	CASSESGVGYTF	TGTGCCAGCAGTGAGTCGGGGGTGGGCTACACCTTC
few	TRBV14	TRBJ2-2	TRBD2	CASSQPRGAGGPDGELFF	TGTGCCAGCAGCCAACCCCGGGGAGCGGGGGGGCCGGACGGGGAGCTGTTTTTT
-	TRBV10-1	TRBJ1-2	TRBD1	CASSGPGTGDYGYTF	TGCGCCAGCAGTGGACCCGGGACAGGGGACTATGGCTACACCTTC
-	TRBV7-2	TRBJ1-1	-	CASSLDYSKGMNTEAFF	TGTGCCAGCAGCTTAGATTACAGTAAAGGGATGAACACTGAAGCTTTCTTT
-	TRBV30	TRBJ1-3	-	CAWSPPLRGGNTIYF	TGTGCCTGGAGTCCACCCCTCAGGGGAGGAAACACCATATATTTT
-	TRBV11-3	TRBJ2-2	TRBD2	CASSHPGTSGMNTGELFF	TGTGCCAGCAGCCACCCGGGGACTAGCGGAATGAACACCGGGGAGCTGTTTTTT
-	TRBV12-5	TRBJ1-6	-	CASGPGGPYNSPLHF	TGTGCTAGTGGCCCCGGGGGCCCCTATAATTCACCCCTCCACTTT
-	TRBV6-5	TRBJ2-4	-	CASSYGGLAKNIQYF	TGTGCCAGCAGTTATGGGGGACTAGCCAAAAACATTCAGTACTTC
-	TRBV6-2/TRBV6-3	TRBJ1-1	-	CASSFRLGVGMYTEAFF	TGTGCCAGCAGTTTCCGCCTCGGAGTAGGAATGTACACTGAAGCTTTCTTT
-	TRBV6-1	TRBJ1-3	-	CASSETIETAGNTIYF	TGTGCCAGCAGTGAAACGATCGAGACAGCTGGAAACACCATATATTTT
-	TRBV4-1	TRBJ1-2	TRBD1	CASSHPGTVGAQGYTF	TGCGCCAGCAGCCACCCGGGGACAGTTGGGGCTCAGGGCTACACCTTC
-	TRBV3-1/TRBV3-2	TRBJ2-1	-	CASSQDYYNEQFF	TGTGCCAGCAGCCAAGATTACTACAATGAGCAGTTCTTC
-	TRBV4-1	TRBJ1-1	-	CASSPPLMARSTEAFF	TGCGCCAGCAGCCCCCCCCTCATGGCCAGGAGCACTGAAGCTTTCTTT
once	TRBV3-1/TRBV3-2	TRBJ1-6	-	CASSQDGATLHF	TGTGCCAGCAGCCAAGATGGGGCTACCCTCCACTTT
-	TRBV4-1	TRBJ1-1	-	CASSQDALRVNTEAFF	TGCGCCAGCAGCCAAGACGCCCTCAGAGTGAACACTGAAGCTTTCTTT
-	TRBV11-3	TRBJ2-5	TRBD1	CASSMRGRETQYF	TGTGCCAGCAGCATGAGGGGGCGAGAGACCCAGTACTTC
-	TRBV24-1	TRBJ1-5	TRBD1	CATMAGQSNQPQHF	TGTGCCACCATGGCGGGACAGAGCAATCAGCCCCAGCATTTT
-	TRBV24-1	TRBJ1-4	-	CATSEGIQGGKLFF	TGTGCCACCAGTGAAGGCATACAAGGAGGAAAACTGTTTTTT
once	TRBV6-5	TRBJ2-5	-	CASSYSNVRETQYF	TGTGCCAGCAGTTACTCGAATGTGCGAGAGACCCAGTACTTC
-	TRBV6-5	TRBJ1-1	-	CASSPSDSRAEAFF	TGTGCCAGCAGTCCCTCGGACAGTCGAGCTGAAGCTTTCTTT
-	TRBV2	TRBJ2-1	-	CASSGLILADNEQFF	TGTGCCAGCAGCGGACTAATTCTGGCAGACAATGAGCAGTTCTTC
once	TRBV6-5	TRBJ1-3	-	CASRPGASGNTIYF	TGTGCCAGCAGGCCAGGGGCCTCTGGAAACACCATATATTTT
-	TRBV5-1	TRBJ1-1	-	CASSQDLNTEAFF	TGCGCCAGCAGCCAGGACTTGAACACTGAAGCTTTCTTT
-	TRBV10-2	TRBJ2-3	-	CASSPGAVSTDTQYF	TGCGCCAGCAGTCCAGGCGCAGTGAGCACAGATACGCAGTATTTT
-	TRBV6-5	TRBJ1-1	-	CASSKNQGTNTEAFF	TGTGCCAGCAGTAAAAACCAGGGTACGAACACTGAAGCTTTCTTT